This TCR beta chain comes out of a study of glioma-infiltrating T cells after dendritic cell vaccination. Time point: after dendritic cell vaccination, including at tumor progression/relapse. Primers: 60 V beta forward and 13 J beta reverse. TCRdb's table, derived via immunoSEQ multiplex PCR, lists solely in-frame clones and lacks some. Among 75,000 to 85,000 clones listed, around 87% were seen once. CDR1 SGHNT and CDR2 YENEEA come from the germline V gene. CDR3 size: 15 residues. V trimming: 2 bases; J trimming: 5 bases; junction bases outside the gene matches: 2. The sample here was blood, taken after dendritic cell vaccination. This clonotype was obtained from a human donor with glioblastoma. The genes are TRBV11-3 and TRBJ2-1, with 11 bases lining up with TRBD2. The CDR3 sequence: CASSLFSGRDNEQFF. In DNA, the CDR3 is TGTGCCAGCAGCTTATTTAGCGGGAGGGACAATGAGCAGTTCTTC. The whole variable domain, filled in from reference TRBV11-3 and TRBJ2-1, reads EAGVVQSPRYKIIEKKQPVAFWCNPISGHNTLYWYLQNLGQGPELLIRYENEEAVDDSQLPKDRFSAERLKGVDSTLKIQPAELGDSAVYLCASSLFSGRDNEQFFGPGTRLTVL.